This T cell receptor (beta chain) is from a study of blood T cell repertoires in COVID-19. Study summary: Samples of COVID-19 (acute and convalescent) were obtained from the United States, Italy and Spain.

This clone was found a few times. The CDR3 covers 17 residues. Trimming removed 0 bases at V and 4 bases at J, with 19 bases between. CDR1 and CDR2 (germline): SGHDT, YYEEEE. As processed by the authors: Reference gene primer amplification gave nucleated cell count estimates. Profiled with immunoSEQ multiplex PCR; TCRdb holds only in-frame clones, not every one. V, J and clone size reflect that table, while D and trimming were determined from the DNA. The repertoire holds almost 55,000 clones, 80% to 85% seen once, with about 3% in the top ten. The sample taken for sequencing was peripheral blood. This clonotype originated in a man between 45 and 60 years old with acute or convalescent COVID-19. The rearrangement joins TRBV5-6 to TRBJ1-2, with a weak D call TRBD1 (5 bases). The CDR3 region is CASSLGYVVGLSYGYTF. CDR3 nucleotides: TGTGCCAGCAGCTTGGGTTACGTGGTGGGGCTCAGCTATGGCTACACCTTC.